This paragraph covers one TCR beta chain sequence. The record originates from a study of control samples from healthy donors and cancer patients. This CDR3 has 15 residues. Germline V gene data show CDR1 as MDHEN and CDR2 as SYDVKM. V lost 3 bases and J lost 2, with 13 bases in between. Clones were read by immunoSEQ multiplex PCR, and TCRdb kept only the in-frame ones, dropping some. The data contain 140,000 or so clones, more than 85% of them singletons. Sequencing used blood. The receptor's source is a man under 40 in good health. The chain is built from TRBV28 and TRBJ1-2, with unresolved D. The DNA for the CDR3 is TGTGCCAGCAGTTTGGGAAAGGGAATAAACTATGGCTACACCTTC. Translating gives CASSLGKGINYGYTF.